The 2 T cell receptor beta chains reported below all come from one sample, sequenced in a study of shared clonotypes between healthy human individuals. Only in-frame clones appear in the TCRdb table, and some are missing; sequencing was by immunoSEQ multiplex PCR. The table has about 2.3 million clones, 85% to 95% seen once; the top ten hold 0.37%. Sequenced input: naive CD4+ T cells from PBMCs. As for subset: CD45RA+ positively selected. Receptor source: a man younger than 35 in good health. Some clones in this sample may be carry-over from other donors' samples.

About this clone itself: The same CDR3 also results from other DNA sequences found in this sample. This chain uses TRBV28 with TRBJ2-1; D tentatively reads TRBD1 or TRBD2 (5 bases each). CDR1 is MDHEN, CDR2 SYDVKM, per germline. The CDR3 totals 12 residues. V lost 10 bases and J 0 bases, leaving 7 bases between the germline ends. CDR3 bases: TGTGCCACTGGGGGCTCCTACAATGAGCAGTTCTTC. This gives the protein CATGGSYNEQFF.

The rearrangement uses TRBV19 and TRBJ1-1, with unresolved D. The CDR3 contains 13 residues. CDR1 LNHDA and CDR2 SQIVND come from the germline V gene (reference sequence). V gave up 5 bases and J gave up 1 base, with 8 bases separating them. CDR3 DNA: TGTGCCAGTAGTCAACGTCGGAACACTGAAGCTTTCTTT. It specifies CASSQRRNTEAFF.